Included here is one T cell receptor (beta chain) sequence, with context. Original processing notes: Reference gene primer amplification gave estimated nucleated cell counts. The table came from immunoSEQ multiplex PCR; TCRdb's copy has only in-frame clones and leaves some out. D and trimming were read from the DNA, whereas the V and J calls and clone size are those reported in that table. The repertoire has around 250,000 clones, roughly 85% of them found once; the top ten carry roughly 4.7%. This sample was taken from a study of blood T cell repertoires in COVID-19. Shortly before study entry, within 2 weeks, exposed participants had met a COVID-19 case. The CDR3 length is 14 residues. In germline, CDR1 is LGHDT, CDR2 YNNKEL (reference sequence). The V end lost 1 base, the J end lost 5 bases, and 9 bases lay between the germline ends.

Sequencing input: PBMCs or T cells enriched from blood (not recorded which). V is TRBV3-1 (or the pseudogene TRBV3-2) and J is TRBJ2-1; D is perhaps TRBD1 (5 bases). The sequence derives from a man aged 40-55 years who had been exposed to COVID-19. As DNA, the CDR3 is TGTGCCAGCAGCCAAGTTTTGACAGACAATGAGCAGTTCTTC. It yields the protein CASSQVLTDNEQFF.